Listed below are T cell receptor beta chains from one sample, sequenced in a study of T cell responses to AZD1222 COVID-19 vaccine. TCRdb's copy holds only in-frame clones and misses some; the assay was immunoSEQ multiplex PCR. The data show approximately 150,000 clones, around 90% seen once. Specimen: peripheral blood, collected 28 days after the second AZD1222 dose. The receptors come from an adult who received the AZD1222 COVID-19 vaccine. The CDR3 runs from the conserved cysteine through the conserved F or W. A D gene is named only where the DNA matches it firmly. Size tells how often a clone was seen (once, few, many) or the class of an expanded clone, and some rows leave it out.

>NA|TRBJ1-1|TRBV7-9|NA
CASSGKDGFGTEAFF
TGTGCCAGCAGCGGAAAGGACGGCTTTGGCACTGAAGCTTTCTTT
>NA|TRBJ1-3|TRBV4-1|NA
CASSQDVPSGNTIYF
TGCGCCAGCAGCCAAGATGTTCCCTCTGGAAACACCATATATTTT
>NA|TRBJ1-5|TRBV6-5|NA
CASSYSTGNQPQHF
TGTGCCAGCAGTTACTCGACTGGGAATCAGCCCCAGCATTTT
>few|TRBJ1-5|TRBV14|NA
CASSQGRQPQHF
TGTGCCAGCAGCCAGGGGCGACAGCCCCAGCATTTT
>NA|TRBJ2-5|TRBV7-9|NA
CASSTLGSGQETQYF
TGTGCCAGCAGCACCCTAGGATCGGGGCAAGAGACCCAGTACTTC
>NA|TRBJ1-1|TRBV6-5|NA
CASRRPGGRVAEAFF
TGTGCCAGCAGGAGACCCGGGGGCAGAGTGGCTGAAGCTTTCTTT
>NA|TRBJ2-7|TRBV9|TRBD1
CASSLGQVSSYEQYF
TGTGCCAGCAGCCTCGGACAGGTATCGTCCTACGAGCAGTACTTC
>NA|TRBJ1-3|TRBV5-1|NA
CASSLGLVPKASGNTIYF
TGCGCCAGCAGCTTGGGTTTGGTGCCGAAAGCCTCTGGAAACACCATATATTTT
>NA|TRBJ2-3|TRBV19|TRBD1
CASRVQGARLTDTQYF
TGTGCCAGTAGGGTACAGGGGGCGCGTTTAACAGATACGCAGTATTTT
>NA|TRBJ1-2|TRBV12-1|NA
CASTFPTGGSCGYTF
TGTGCCAGCACCTTTCCGACAGGAGGGTCGTGTGGCTACACCTTC
>once|TRBJ2-2|TRBV5-6|NA
CASSLFLSGHLFF
TGTGCCAGCAGCTTGTTTTTGTCGGGACACCTGTTTTTT
>NA|TRBJ1-3|TRBV2|NA
CASSNRIQGNTIYF
TGTGCCAGCAGCAACAGAATTCAAGGAAACACCATATATTTT
>NA|TRBJ1-5|TRBV19|TRBD1
CASSKWQGGNQPQHF
TGTGCCAGTAGTAAGTGGCAGGGGGGCAATCAGCCCCAGCATTTT
>NA|TRBJ2-5|TRBV11-2|NA
CASSLGAGAVQETQYF
TGTGCCAGCAGCTTAGGGGCTGGGGCAGTCCAAGAGACCCAGTACTTC
>NA|TRBJ2-5|TRBV18|NA
CASSPPGGPQETQYF
TGTGCCAGCTCACCTCCCGGGGGTCCACAAGAGACCCAGTACTTC
>NA|TRBJ1-1|TRBV7-9|TRBD1
CASSFGDRVNTEAFF
TGTGCCAGCAGCTTCGGGGACAGGGTGAACACTGAAGCTTTCTTT